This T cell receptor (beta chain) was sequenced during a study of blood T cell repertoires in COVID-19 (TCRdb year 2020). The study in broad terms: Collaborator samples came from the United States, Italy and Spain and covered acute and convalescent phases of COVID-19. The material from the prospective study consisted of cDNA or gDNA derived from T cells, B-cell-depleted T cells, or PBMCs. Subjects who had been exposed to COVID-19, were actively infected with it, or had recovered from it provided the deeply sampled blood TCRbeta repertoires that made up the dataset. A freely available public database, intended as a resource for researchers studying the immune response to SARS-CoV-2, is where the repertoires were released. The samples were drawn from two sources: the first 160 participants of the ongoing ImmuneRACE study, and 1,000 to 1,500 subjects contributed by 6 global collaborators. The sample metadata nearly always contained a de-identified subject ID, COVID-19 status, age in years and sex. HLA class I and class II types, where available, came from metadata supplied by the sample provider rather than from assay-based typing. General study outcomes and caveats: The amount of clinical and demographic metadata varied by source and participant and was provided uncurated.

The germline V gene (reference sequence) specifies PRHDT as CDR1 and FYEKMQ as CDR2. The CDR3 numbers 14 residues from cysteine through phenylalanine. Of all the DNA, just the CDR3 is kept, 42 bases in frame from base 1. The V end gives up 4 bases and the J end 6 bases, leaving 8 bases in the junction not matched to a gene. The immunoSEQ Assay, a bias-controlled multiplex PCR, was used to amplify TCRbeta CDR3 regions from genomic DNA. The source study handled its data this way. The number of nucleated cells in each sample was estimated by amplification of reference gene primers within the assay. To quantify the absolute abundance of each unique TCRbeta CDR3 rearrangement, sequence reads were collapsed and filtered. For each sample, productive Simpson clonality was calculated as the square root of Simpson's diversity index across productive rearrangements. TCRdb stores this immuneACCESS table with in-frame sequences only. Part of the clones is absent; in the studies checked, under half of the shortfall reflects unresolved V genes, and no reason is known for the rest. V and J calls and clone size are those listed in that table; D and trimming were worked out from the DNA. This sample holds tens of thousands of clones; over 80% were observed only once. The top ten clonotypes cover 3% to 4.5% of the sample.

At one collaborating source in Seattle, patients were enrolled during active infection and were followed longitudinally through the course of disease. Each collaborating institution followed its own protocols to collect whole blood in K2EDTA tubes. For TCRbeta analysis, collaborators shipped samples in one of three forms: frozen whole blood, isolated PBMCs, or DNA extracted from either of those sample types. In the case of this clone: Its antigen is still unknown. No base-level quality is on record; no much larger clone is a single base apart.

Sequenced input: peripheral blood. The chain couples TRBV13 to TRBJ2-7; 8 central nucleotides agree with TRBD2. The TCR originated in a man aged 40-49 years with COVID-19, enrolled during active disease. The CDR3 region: CASSSRGGQGEQYF. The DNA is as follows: TGTGCCAGCAGCTCCCGGGGGGGGCAGGGCGAGCAGTACTTC.